What follows describes a single T cell receptor beta chain. Its target is not known. These data are taken from a study of T cells in localized non-small cell lung cancer. General study points: Elevated circulating T cell density in blood was associated with longer overall survival.

The V end lost 3 bases, the J end lost 1 base, and 12 bases lay between the germline ends. The CDR3 contains 14 residues. Germline V gene lookup returns CDR1 GTSNPN and CDR2 SVGIG (reference sequence). Profiling relied on immunoSEQ multiplex PCR, and the TCRdb table lists in-frame clones only, not all of them. The data hold 2,500 or so clones, with around 27% observed a single time. The chain uses TRBV30 and TRBJ1-1; D gene uncertain. The sample was lung tumor tissue, taken before any cancer treatment. This clonotype originated in a female donor of 60 years or more with stage I lung adenocarcinoma. The CDR3, as DNA: TGTGCCTGGAGGGCCCCTGGAACGAACACTGAAGCTTTCTTT. Protein sequence: CAWRAPGTNTEAFF.